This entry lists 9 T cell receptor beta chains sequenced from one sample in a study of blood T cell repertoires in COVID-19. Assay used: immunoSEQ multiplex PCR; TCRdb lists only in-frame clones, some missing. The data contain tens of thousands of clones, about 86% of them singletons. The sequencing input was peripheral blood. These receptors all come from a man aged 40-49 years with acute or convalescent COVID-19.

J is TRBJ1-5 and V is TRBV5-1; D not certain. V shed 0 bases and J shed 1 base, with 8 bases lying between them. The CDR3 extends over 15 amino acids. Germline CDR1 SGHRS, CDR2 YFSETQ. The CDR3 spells CASSLDSGSNQPQHF. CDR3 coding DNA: TGCGCCAGCAGCTTGGATTCAGGAAGCAATCAGCCCCAGCATTTT.

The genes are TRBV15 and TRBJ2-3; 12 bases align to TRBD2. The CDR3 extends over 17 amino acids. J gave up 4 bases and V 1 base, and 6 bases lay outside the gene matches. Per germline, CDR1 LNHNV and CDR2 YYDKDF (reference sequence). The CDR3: CATSRGGLAGRSDTQYF. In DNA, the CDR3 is TGTGCCACCAGCAGAGGAGGACTAGCGGGGAGATCAGATACGCAGTATTTT.

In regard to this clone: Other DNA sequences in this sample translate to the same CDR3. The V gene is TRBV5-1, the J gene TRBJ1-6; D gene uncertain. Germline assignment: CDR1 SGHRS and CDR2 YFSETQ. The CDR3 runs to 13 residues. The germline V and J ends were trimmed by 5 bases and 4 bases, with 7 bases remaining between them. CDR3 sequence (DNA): TGCGCCAGCAGATCCTCGTATAATTCACCCCTCCACTTT. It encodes CASRSSYNSPLHF.

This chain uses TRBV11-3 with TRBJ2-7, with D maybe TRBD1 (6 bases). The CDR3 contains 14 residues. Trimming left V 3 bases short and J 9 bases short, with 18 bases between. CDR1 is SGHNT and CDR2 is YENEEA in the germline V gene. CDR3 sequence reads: CASSFRTDLEGQYF. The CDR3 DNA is TGTGCCAGCAGCTTTCGGACAGACCTAGAAGGGCAGTACTTC.

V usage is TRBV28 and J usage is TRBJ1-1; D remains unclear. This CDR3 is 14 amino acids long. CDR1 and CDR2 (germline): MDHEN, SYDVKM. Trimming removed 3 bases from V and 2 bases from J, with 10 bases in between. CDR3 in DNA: TGTGCCAGCAGTTTGGGAGGGTCTAACACTGAAGCTTTCTTT. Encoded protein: CASSLGGSNTEAFF.

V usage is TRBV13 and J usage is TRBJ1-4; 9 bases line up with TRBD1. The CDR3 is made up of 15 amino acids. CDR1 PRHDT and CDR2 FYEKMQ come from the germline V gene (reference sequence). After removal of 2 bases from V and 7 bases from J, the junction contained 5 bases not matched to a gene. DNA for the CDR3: TGTGCCAGCAGCTTAAGGGGACAGGGAGGTGAAAAACTGTTTTTT. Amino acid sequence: CASSLRGQGGEKLFF.

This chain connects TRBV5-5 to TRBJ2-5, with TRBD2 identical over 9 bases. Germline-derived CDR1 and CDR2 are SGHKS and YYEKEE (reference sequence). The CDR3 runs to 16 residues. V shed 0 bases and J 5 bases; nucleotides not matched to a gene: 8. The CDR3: CASSLAPAGGGETQYF. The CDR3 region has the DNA TGTGCCAGCAGCTTGGCCCCAGCGGGGGGCGGGGAGACCCAGTACTTC. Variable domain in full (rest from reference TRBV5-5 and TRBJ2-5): DAGVTQSPTHLIKTRGQQVTLRCSPISGHKSVSWYQQVLGQGPQFIFQYYEKEERGRGNFPDRFSARQFPNYSSELNVNALLLGDSALYLCASSLAPAGGGETQYFGPGTRLLVL.

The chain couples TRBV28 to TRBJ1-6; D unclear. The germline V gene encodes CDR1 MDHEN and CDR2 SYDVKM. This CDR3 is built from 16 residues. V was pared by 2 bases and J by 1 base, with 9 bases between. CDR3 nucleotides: TGTGCCAGCAGTTTAAGGAGGGATTCCTATAATTCACCCCTCCACTTT. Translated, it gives CASSLRRDSYNSPLHF.

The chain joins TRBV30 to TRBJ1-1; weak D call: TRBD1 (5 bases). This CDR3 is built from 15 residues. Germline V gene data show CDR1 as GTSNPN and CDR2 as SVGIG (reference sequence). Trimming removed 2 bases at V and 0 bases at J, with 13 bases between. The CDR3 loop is CAWSPQGGLNTEAFF. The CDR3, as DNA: TGTGCCTGGAGTCCCCAGGGAGGCCTGAACACTGAAGCTTTCTTT.